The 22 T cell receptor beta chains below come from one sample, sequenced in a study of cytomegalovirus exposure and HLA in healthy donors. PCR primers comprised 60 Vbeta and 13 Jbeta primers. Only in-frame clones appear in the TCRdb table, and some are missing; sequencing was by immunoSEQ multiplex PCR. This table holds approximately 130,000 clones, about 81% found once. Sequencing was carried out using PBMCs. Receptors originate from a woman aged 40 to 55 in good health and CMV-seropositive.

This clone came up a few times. The CDR3 loop is CASRAGTVNTEAFF. The CDR3 coding sequence is TGTGCCAGCAGAGCCGGGACAGTGAACACTGAAGCTTTCTTT. This sequence joins TRBV5-4 and TRBJ1-1; 7 bases are a match to TRBD1. Germline CDR1 SGHNT, CDR2 YYREEE (reference sequence). The V segment lost 5 bases and the J segment 0 bases; nucleotides outside the gene matches: 4. The CDR3 is 14 residues long.

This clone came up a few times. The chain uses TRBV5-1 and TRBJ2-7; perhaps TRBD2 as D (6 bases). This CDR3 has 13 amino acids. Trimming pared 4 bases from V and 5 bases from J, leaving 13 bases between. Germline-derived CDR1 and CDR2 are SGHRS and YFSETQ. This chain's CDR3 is CASSNGGIHEQYF. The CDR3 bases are TGCGCCAGCAGCAATGGGGGGATCCACGAGCAGTACTTC.

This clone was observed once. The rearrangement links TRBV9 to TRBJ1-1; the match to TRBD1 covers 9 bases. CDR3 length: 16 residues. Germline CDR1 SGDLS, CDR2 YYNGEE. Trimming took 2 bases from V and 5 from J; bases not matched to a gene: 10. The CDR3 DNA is TGTGCCAGCAGCGTCGCCGGGACAGGGTCCGGGACTGAAGCTTTCTTT. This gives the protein CASSVAGTGSGTEAFF.

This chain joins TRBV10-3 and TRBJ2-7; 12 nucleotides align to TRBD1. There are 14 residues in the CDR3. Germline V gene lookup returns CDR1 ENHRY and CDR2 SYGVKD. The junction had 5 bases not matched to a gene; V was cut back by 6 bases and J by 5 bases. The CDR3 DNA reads TGTGCCATCAGGCCGGGACAGGGGGCTCACGAGCAGTACTTC. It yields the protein CAIRPGQGAHEQYF.

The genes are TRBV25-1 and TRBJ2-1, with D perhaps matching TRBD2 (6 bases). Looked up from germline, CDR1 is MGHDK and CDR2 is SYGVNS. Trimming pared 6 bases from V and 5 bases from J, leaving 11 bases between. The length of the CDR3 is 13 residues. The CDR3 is CASSRELNNEQFF. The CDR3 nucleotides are TGTGCCAGCAGCCGGGAGCTCAACAATGAGCAGTTCTTC.

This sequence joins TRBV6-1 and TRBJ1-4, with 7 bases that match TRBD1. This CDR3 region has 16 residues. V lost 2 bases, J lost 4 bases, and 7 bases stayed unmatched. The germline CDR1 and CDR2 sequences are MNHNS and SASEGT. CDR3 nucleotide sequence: TGTGCCAGCAGTGAATACCGGGACAGCGTTAATGAAAAACTGTTTTTT. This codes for CASSEYRDSVNEKLFF.

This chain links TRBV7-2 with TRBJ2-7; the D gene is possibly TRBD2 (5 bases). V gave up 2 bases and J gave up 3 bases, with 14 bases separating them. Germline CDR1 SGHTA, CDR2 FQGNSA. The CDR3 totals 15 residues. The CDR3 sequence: CASSLIDGGNYEQYF. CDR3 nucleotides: TGTGCCAGCAGCTTAATCGACGGAGGTAACTACGAGCAGTACTTC. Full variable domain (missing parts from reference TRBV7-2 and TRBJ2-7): GAGVSQSPSNKVTEKGKDVELRCDPISGHTALYWYRQSLGQGLEFLIYFQGNSAPDKSGLPSDRFSAERTGGSVSTLTIQRTQQEDSAVYLCASSLIDGGNYEQYFGPGTRLTVT.

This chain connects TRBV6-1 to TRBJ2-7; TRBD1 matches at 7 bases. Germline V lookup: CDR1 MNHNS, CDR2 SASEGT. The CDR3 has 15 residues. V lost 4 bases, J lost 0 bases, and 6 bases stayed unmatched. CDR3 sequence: CASSAQTGNSYEQYF. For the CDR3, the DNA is TGTGCCAGCAGTGCCCAGACAGGGAACTCCTACGAGCAGTACTTC.

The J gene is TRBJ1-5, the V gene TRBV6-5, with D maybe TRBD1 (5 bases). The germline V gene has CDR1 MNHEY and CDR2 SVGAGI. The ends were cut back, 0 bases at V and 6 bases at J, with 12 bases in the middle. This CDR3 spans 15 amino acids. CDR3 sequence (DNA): TGTGCCAGCAGTTACTCGAAGGCTCAGGGTCAGCCCCAGCATTTT. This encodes CASSYSKAQGQPQHF.

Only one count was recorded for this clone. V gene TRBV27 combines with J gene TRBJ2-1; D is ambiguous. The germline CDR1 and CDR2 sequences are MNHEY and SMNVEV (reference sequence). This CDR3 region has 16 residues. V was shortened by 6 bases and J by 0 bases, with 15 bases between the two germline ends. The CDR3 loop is CASRRGSVSSYNEQFF. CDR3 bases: TGTGCCAGCAGGCGAGGCAGCGTGAGCTCCTACAATGAGCAGTTCTTC.

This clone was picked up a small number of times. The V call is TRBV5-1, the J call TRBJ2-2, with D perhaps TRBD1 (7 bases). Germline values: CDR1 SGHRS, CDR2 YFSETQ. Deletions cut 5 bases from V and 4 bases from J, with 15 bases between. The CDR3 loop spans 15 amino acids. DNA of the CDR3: TGCGCCAGCAGTCCCGCCCAGGGGGGCACCGGGGAGCTGTTTTTT. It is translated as CASSPAQGGTGELFF.

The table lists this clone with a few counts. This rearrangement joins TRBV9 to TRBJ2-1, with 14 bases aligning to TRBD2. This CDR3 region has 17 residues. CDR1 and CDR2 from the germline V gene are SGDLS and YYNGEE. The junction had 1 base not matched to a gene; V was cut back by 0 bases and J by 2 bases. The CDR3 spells CASSVGTSGRPYNEQFF. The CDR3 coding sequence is TGTGCCAGCAGCGTAGGGACTAGCGGGAGGCCCTACAATGAGCAGTTCTTC.

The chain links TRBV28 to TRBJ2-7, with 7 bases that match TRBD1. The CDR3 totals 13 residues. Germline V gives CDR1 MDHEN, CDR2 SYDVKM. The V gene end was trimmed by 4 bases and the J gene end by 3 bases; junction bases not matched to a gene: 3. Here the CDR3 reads CASSYGTDYEQYF. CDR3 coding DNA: TGTGCCAGCAGTTATGGGACAGACTACGAGCAGTACTTC.

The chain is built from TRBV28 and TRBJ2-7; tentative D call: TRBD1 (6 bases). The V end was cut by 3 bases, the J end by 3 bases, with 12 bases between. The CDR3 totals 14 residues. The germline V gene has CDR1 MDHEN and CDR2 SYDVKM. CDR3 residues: CASSLEHRDYEQYF. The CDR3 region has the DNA TGTGCCAGCAGTTTGGAGCACAGGGACTACGAGCAGTACTTC.

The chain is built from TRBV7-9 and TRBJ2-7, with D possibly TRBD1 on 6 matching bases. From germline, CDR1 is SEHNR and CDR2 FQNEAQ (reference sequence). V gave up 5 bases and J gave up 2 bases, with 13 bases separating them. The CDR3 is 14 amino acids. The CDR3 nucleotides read TGTGCCAGCAGCCCACCCTACAGGGCCTACGAGCAGTACTTC. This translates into CASSPPYRAYEQYF. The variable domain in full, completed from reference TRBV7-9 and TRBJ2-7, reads DTGVSQNPRHKITKRGQNVTFRCDPISEHNRLYWYRQTLGQGPEFLTYFQNEAQLEKSRLLSDRFSAERPKGSFSTLEIQRTEQGDSAMYLCASSPPYRAYEQYFGPGTRLTVT.

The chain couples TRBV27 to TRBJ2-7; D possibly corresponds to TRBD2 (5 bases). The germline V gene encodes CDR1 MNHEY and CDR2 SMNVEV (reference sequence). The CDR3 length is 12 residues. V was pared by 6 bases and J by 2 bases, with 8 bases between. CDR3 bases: TGTGCCAGCAGCGAGGGAACCTACGAGCAGTACTTC. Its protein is CASSEGTYEQYF.

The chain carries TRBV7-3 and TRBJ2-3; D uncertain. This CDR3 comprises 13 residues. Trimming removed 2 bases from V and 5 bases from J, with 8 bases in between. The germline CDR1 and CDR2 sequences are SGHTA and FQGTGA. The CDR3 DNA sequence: TGTGCCAGCAGCTTATGGTCTAAAGATACGCAGTATTTT. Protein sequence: CASSLWSKDTQYF.

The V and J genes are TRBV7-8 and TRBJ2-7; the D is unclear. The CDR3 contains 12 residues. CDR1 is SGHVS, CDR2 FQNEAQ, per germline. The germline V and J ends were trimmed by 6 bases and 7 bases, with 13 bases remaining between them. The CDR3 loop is CASSLSTEEQYF. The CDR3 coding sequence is TGTGCCAGCAGTCTAAGTACCGAGGAGCAGTACTTC.

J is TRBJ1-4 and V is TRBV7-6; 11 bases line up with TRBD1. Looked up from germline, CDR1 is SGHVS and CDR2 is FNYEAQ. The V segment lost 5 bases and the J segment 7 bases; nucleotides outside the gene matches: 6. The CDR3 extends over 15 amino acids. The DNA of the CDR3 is TGTGCCAGCAGCAAAGGACAGGGGGCTTCTGAAAAACTGTTTTTT. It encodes CASSKGQGASEKLFF.

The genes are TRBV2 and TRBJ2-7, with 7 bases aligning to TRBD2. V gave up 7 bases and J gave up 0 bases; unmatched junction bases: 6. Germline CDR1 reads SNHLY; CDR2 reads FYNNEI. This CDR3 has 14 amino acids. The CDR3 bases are TGTGCCAGCACCCGGGGGGACCACTCCTACGAGCAGTACTTC. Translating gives CASTRGDHSYEQYF.

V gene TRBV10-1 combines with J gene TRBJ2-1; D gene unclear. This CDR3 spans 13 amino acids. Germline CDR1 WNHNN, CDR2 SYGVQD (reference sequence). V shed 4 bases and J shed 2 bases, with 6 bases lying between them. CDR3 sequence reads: CASSGGTYNEQFF. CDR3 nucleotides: TGCGCCAGCAGTGGAGGAACCTACAATGAGCAGTTCTTC.

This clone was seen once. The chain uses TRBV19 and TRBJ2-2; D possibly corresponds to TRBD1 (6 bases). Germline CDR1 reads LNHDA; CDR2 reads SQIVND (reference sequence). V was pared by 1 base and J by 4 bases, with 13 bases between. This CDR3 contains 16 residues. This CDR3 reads CASSIVNRVGTGELFF. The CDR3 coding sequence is TGTGCCAGTAGTATAGTTAACAGGGTCGGCACCGGGGAGCTGTTTTTT.